The 8 T cell receptor beta chains in this list originate from one sample, sequenced in a study of vaccination effects on CD4 cells after COVID-19. Sequencing followed a ViraFEST assay step that expanded antigen-specific CD4+ T cells with viral peptide pools. It was after around eleven days of culture that CD4+ T cells were isolated. Of the BNT162b2 and mRNA-1273 vaccines, participants received two doses of one or the other. Sequencing was performed with immunoSEQ multiplex PCR; in TCRdb, only in-frame clones are kept and a portion is missing. The table records around 25,000 clones, 83% of them present only once. These TCRs are of unknown antigen specificity. The sample in question was CD4+ T cells from PBMCs cultured with HCoV-NL63 spike peptides, obtained after COVID-19 vaccination. These receptors came from a human donor who received a COVID-19 vaccine. Some clones in this sample may be carry-over from other donors' samples.

The chain couples TRBV4-1 to TRBJ1-5; D call uncertain. The CDR3 extends over 15 amino acids. In germline, CDR1 is MGHRA, CDR2 YSYEKL. V was trimmed by 4 bases and J by 0 bases, leaving 10 bases between them. The CDR3 nucleotides read TGCGCCAGCAGCCGCGTTCCAGCTAGCAATCAGCCCCAGCATTTT. Translated: CASSRVPASNQPQHF.

The chain has TRBV27 and TRBJ2-7; 7 bases are shared with TRBD1. V trimming: 4 bases; J trimming: 2 bases; junction bases outside the gene matches: 5. The CDR3 is 14 amino acids. Germline V CDR1 and CDR2: MNHEY, SMNVEV (reference sequence). Here the CDR3 reads CASSSVQGAYEQYV. In DNA, the CDR3 is TGTGCCAGCAGTTCGGTCCAGGGGGCCTACGAGCAGTACGTC.

The chain combines TRBV6-5 with TRBJ1-5; no clear D gene. Germline loops: CDR1 MNHEY, CDR2 SVGAGI. The V end lost 6 bases, the J end lost 3 bases, and 9 bases lay between the germline ends. The length of the CDR3 is 13 residues. CDR3 residues: CASRGFDNQPQHF. The DNA of the CDR3 is TGTGCCAGCAGGGGATTCGACAATCAGCCCCAGCATTTT.

The V gene is TRBV19, the J gene TRBJ1-4, with TRBD1 as a possible D gene (5 bases). The ends were cut back, 5 bases at V and 4 bases at J, with 11 bases in the middle. The length of the CDR3 is 14 residues. CDR1 and CDR2 from the germline V gene are LNHDA and SQIVND (reference sequence). CDR3 nucleotide sequence: TGTGCCAGTAGTCGACAGCAAAGTAATGAAAAACTGTTTTTT. Protein product: CASSRQQSNEKLFF.

The CDR3 DNA reads as TGTGCCAGCAGCCAAACAGGGCGCGAGCAGTACGTC. This encodes CASSQTGREQYV. This chain links TRBV3-1 (or the pseudogene TRBV3-2) with TRBJ2-7, with a tentative D call TRBD1 (6 bases). Trimming removed 2 bases from V and 6 bases from J, with 8 bases in between. The germline V gene has CDR1 LGHDT and CDR2 YNNKEL (reference sequence). This CDR3 comprises 12 residues.

The V and J genes are TRBV30 and TRBJ2-5, with 7 bases that match TRBD1. Trimming at V came to 4 bases and at J to 2 bases, leaving 4 bases not matched to a gene. Per germline, CDR1 GTSNPN and CDR2 SVGIG (reference sequence). The CDR3 is 13 amino acids. This chain's CDR3 is CAWMRGPQETQYF. CDR3 in DNA: TGTGCCTGGATGAGGGGGCCTCAAGAGACCCAGTACTTC.

Points on this clone: At one end the junction does not follow the germline gene, possibly because of a read error. The chain links TRBV6-1 to TRBJ1-2, with 11 bases that match TRBD1. CDR1 and CDR2 (germline): MNHNS, SASEGT. CDR3 length: 14 amino acids. The CDR3 DNA is TGTGCCAGCAGAGAAGGACAGGGGGCAGGAGGCTACACCTTC. It encodes CASREGQGAGGYTF.

Within the sample, this clone is medium-sized. V usage is TRBV5-1 and J usage is TRBJ1-2, with D perhaps matching TRBD1 (6 bases). Germline V gene sequence: CDR1 SGHRS, CDR2 YFSETQ. The CDR3 contains 14 residues. V lost 1 base and J lost 4, with 11 bases in between. Here the CDR3 reads CASSLTGQTYGYTF. CDR3 bases: TGCGCCAGCAGCTTGACCGGACAGACCTATGGCTACACCTTC.